These 6 T cell receptor beta chains originate from one sample sequenced in a study of post-analysis software for immune sequencing data. Study-level points and caveats: Several TRBV segments (TRBV5-6, TRBV5-1 and TRBV20-1 among them) occurred more frequently in patients than in controls.

Tagging with unique molecular identifiers was a feature of the TCR beta cDNA libraries. TCRdb used MiXCR to reprocess the PCR reads, holding one entry per CDR3 protein. Here the sample spans around 500,000 distinct CDR3 sequences, less than 40% being singletons. Antigen specificity for these receptors is unknown. The sequencing input was blood. These receptors all stem from a girl under 18 with multiple sclerosis.

The rearrangement uses TRBV10-2 and TRBJ2-3, with 12 bases matching TRBD2. CDR3 size: 18 residues. CDR1 and CDR2 from the germline V gene are WSHSY and SAAADI. V trimming: 5 bases; J trimming: 3 bases; junction bases outside the gene matches: 12. In DNA, the CDR3 is TGCGCCAGCAGTTTGGGGCTAGCGGGGGGGCCTCAGACAGATACGCAGTATTTT. It encodes CASSLGLAGGPQTDTQYF.

The sample holds a few counts of this clonotype. The V call is TRBV4-1, the J call TRBJ1-5; the D gene is possibly TRBD1 (5 bases). V was pared by 5 bases and J by 3 bases, with 11 bases between. The germline gives CDR1 MGHRA, CDR2 YSYEKL. There are 14 residues in the CDR3. The CDR3 DNA sequence: TGCGCCAGCAGCTGGGACTCAGTCAATCAGCCCCAGCATTTT. Translating gives CASSWDSVNQPQHF.

This clonotype was seen a handful of times. The J gene is TRBJ1-2, the V gene TRBV6-1, with D perhaps TRBD1 (5 bases). Germline V CDR1 and CDR2: MNHNS, SASEGT. This CDR3 has 15 residues. The V and J ends lost 7 bases and 6 bases respectively, with 21 bases between them. The CDR3 is CASIQRVGPGDGYTF. The CDR3 DNA follows: TGTGCCAGCATCCAACGGGTGGGGCCGGGTGATGGCTACACCTTC.

With respect to this clonotype: A much larger clone sits a single nucleotide away, making a read error possible. The chain combines TRBV11-1 with TRBJ2-7, with TRBD1 matching over 9 bases. The assigned J gene may be wrong: the sequence end matches TRBJ2-4 better. CDR3 length equals 14 residues. From germline, CDR1 is SGHAT and CDR2 FQDESV (reference sequence). CDR3 in DNA: TGTACCAGCACCCTGGGACAGGGAGGGGGCATTCAGTACTTC. Amino acids: CTSTLGQGGGIQYF.

CDR3 nucleotides: TGCGCCAGCAGCCAAGAAGGGGCATTCGGCTACACCTTC. Its translation: CASSQEGAFGYTF. This sequence joins TRBV4-1 and TRBJ1-2; D might be TRBD1 (5 bases). The germline V and J ends were trimmed by 0 bases and 8 bases, with 10 bases remaining between them. This CDR3 region has 13 residues. Germline V CDR1 and CDR2: MGHRA, YSYEKL.

The rearrangement uses TRBV2 and TRBJ2-5, with TRBD1 identical over 10 bases. From germline, CDR1 is SNHLY and CDR2 FYNNEI. The CDR3 spans 13 residues. Germline trimming cut 9 bases from V and 5 bases from J; bases unmatched to any gene: 6. Written as DNA, the CDR3 is TGTGCCAGTAAGACAGGGGGCATCGAGACCCAGTACTTC. It specifies CASKTGGIETQYF.